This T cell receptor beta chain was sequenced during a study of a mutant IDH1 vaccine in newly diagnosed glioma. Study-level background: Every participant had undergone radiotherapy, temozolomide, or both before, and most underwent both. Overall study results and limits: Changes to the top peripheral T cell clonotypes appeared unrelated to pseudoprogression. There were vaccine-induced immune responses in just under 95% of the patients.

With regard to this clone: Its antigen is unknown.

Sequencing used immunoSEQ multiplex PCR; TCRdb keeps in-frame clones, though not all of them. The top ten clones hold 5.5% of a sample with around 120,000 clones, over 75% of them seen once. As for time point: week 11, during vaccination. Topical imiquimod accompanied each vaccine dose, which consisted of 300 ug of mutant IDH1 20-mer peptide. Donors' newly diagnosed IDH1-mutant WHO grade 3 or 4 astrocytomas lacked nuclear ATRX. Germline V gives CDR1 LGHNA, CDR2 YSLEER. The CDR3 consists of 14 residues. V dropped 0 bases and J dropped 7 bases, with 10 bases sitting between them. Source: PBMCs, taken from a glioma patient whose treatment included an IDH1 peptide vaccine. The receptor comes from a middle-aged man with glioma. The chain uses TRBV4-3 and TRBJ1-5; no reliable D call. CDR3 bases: TGCGCCAGCAGCCAAGATATGTTGGGACAGCCCCAGCATTTT. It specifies CASSQDMLGQPQHF.